A selection of T cell receptor beta chains follows, all from one sample in a study of shared clonotypes between healthy human individuals. The table came from immunoSEQ multiplex PCR; TCRdb's copy has only in-frame clones and leaves some out. The sample lists a few million clones; around nine tenths were seen once. Sequencing used naive CD4+ T cells sorted from blood. Receptors were obtained from a man between 18 and 35 years old in good health. Both conserved end residues are part of each CDR3. The order of the fields is clone size, V gene, D gene, J gene, CDR3 DNA, CDR3 protein. A D gene is named only where the DNA matches it firmly. A clone size is listed for some rows: how often the clone was seen (once, few, many), or a class if it is expanded.

clone_size: -; v_call: TRBV9; d_call: TRBD1; j_call: TRBJ1-2; cdr3_nt: TGTGCCAGCAGCGCAGCTCGGGACAGTGGCTATGGCTACACCTTC; cdr3_aa: CASSAARDSGYGYTF
clone_size: -; v_call: TRBV6-1; d_call: TRBD2; j_call: TRBJ2-2; cdr3_nt: TGTGCCAGCAGTGAAGTCGGGGGGACCAACACCGGGGAGCTGTTTTTT; cdr3_aa: CASSEVGGTNTGELFF
clone_size: -; v_call: TRBV2; d_call: -; j_call: TRBJ1-5; cdr3_nt: TGTGCCAGCCATCTGTCGGGGTTCGATGGGGGGCATCAGCCCCAGCATTTT; cdr3_aa: CASHLSGFDGGHQPQHF
clone_size: -; v_call: TRBV7-2; d_call: -; j_call: TRBJ2-3; cdr3_nt: TGTGCCAGCAGCTTAGTAGATACGCAGTATTTT; cdr3_aa: CASSLVDTQYF
clone_size: -; v_call: TRBV28; d_call: -; j_call: TRBJ2-7; cdr3_nt: TGTGCCAGCAGCTCTACCTCCCCCGGGAGTGGTTACGAGCAGTACTTC; cdr3_aa: CASSSTSPGSGYEQYF
clone_size: -; v_call: TRBV5-6; d_call: -; j_call: TRBJ1-2; cdr3_nt: TGTGCCAGCAGCTTGGCGGGGCATTGGGGCTACACCTTC; cdr3_aa: CASSLAGHWGYTF
clone_size: -; v_call: TRBV10-1; d_call: TRBD2; j_call: TRBJ2-2; cdr3_nt: TGCGCCAGCAGTGAAGGGAGGACTAGGAGTACCGGGGAGCTGTTTTTT; cdr3_aa: CASSEGRTRSTGELFF
clone_size: -; v_call: TRBV28; d_call: -; j_call: TRBJ1-3; cdr3_nt: TGTGCCAGCAGCCCACCTGGACAGCCGTCTGGAAACACCATATATTTT; cdr3_aa: CASSPPGQPSGNTIYF
clone_size: -; v_call: TRBV6-5; d_call: TRBD1; j_call: TRBJ1-2; cdr3_nt: TGTGCCAGCAGTTACTCGACAGGGGGCAATGGCTACACCTTC; cdr3_aa: CASSYSTGGNGYTF
clone_size: -; v_call: TRBV7-3; d_call: -; j_call: TRBJ2-1; cdr3_nt: TGTGCCAGCAGCTTAACGGGATACAATGAGCAGTTCTTC; cdr3_aa: CASSLTGYNEQFF
clone_size: -; v_call: TRBV7-3; d_call: -; j_call: TRBJ1-1; cdr3_nt: TGTGCCAGCAGCTTAGCGGCGAACACTGAAGCTTTCTTT; cdr3_aa: CASSLAANTEAFF
clone_size: -; v_call: TRBV4-1; d_call: -; j_call: TRBJ2-1; cdr3_nt: TGCGCCAGCAGCCCCAACGGGTTCAGGCCCTTGCAGTTCTTC; cdr3_aa: CASSPNGFRPLQFF
clone_size: -; v_call: TRBV28; d_call: TRBD1; j_call: TRBJ2-5; cdr3_nt: TGTGCCAGCAGTTCGGGACAGGGAGAGACCCAGTACTTC; cdr3_aa: CASSSGQGETQYF
clone_size: -; v_call: TRBV6-5; d_call: -; j_call: TRBJ1-2; cdr3_nt: TGTGCCAGCAGTCATCGGTTGGGCTACACCTTC; cdr3_aa: CASSHRLGYTF
clone_size: -; v_call: TRBV30; d_call: -; j_call: TRBJ1-1; cdr3_nt: TGTGCCTGGAGTGCATGGCGGACAACCATGAACACTGAAGCTTTCTTT; cdr3_aa: CAWSAWRTTMNTEAFF
clone_size: once; v_call: TRBV10-3; d_call: -; j_call: TRBJ1-4; cdr3_nt: TGTGCCATCAGTGAGGGGACCCCTAATGAAAAACTGTTTTTT; cdr3_aa: CAISEGTPNEKLFF
clone_size: -; v_call: TRBV13; d_call: TRBD1; j_call: TRBJ1-4; cdr3_nt: TGTGCCAGCAGCGAAAGGACAGGGGGAACTAATGAAAAACTGTTTTTT; cdr3_aa: CASSERTGGTNEKLFF
clone_size: -; v_call: TRBV6-1; d_call: -; j_call: TRBJ2-7; cdr3_nt: TGTGCCAGCAACCGGGCACTTGGGTACTACGAGCAGTACTTC; cdr3_aa: CASNRALGYYEQYF
clone_size: -; v_call: TRBV10-3; d_call: TRBD1; j_call: TRBJ2-5; cdr3_nt: TGTGCCATCAGTCTTAACAGGGGAGAGACCCAGTACTTC; cdr3_aa: CAISLNRGETQYF
clone_size: -; v_call: TRBV27; d_call: TRBD1; j_call: TRBJ1-2; cdr3_nt: TGTGCCAGCAGTCGGACAGGGATCTATGGCTACACCTTC; cdr3_aa: CASSRTGIYGYTF
clone_size: -; v_call: TRBV2; d_call: -; j_call: TRBJ1-3; cdr3_nt: TGTGCCAGCAGTCTCCAGGGTTCTGGAAACACCATATATTTT; cdr3_aa: CASSLQGSGNTIYF
clone_size: -; v_call: TRBV2; d_call: TRBD2; j_call: TRBJ2-7; cdr3_nt: TGTGCCAGCGGCTCTAGCGGGAGCTACGAGCAGTACTTC; cdr3_aa: CASGSSGSYEQYF
clone_size: -; v_call: TRBV5-1; d_call: -; j_call: TRBJ2-1; cdr3_nt: TGCGCCAGCAGCGCGGGACAGAGTGTCTACAATGAGCAGTTCTTC; cdr3_aa: CASSAGQSVYNEQFF
clone_size: -; v_call: TRBV4-1; d_call: -; j_call: TRBJ1-5; cdr3_nt: TGCGCCAGCAGCCAAGATGGGGGGGGCGTCAATCAGCCCCAGCATTTT; cdr3_aa: CASSQDGGGVNQPQHF
clone_size: -; v_call: TRBV6-5; d_call: TRBD2; j_call: TRBJ2-5; cdr3_nt: TGTGCCAGCAGCCAGGGACTAGCGGGAGCGGAGACCCAGTACTTC; cdr3_aa: CASSQGLAGAETQYF
clone_size: -; v_call: TRBV27; d_call: -; j_call: TRBJ1-6; cdr3_nt: TGTGCCAGCGCCGCGGGGCAGAATAATTCACCCCTCCACTTT; cdr3_aa: CASAAGQNNSPLHF
clone_size: -; v_call: TRBV11-2; d_call: TRBD1; j_call: TRBJ1-1; cdr3_nt: TGTGCCAGCAGCCCGCGGACAGGGGGCGGGTTGAACACTGAAGCTTTCTTT; cdr3_aa: CASSPRTGGGLNTEAFF
clone_size: -; v_call: TRBV6-6; d_call: -; j_call: TRBJ2-1; cdr3_nt: TGTGCCAGCAGCGGCAGGGGAGTGAACAGTGAGCAGTTCTTC; cdr3_aa: CASSGRGVNSEQFF
clone_size: once; v_call: TRBV5-1; d_call: -; j_call: TRBJ1-3; cdr3_nt: TGCGCCAGCAGCTGGGAGGGACACTCTGGAAACACCATATATTTT; cdr3_aa: CASSWEGHSGNTIYF
clone_size: -; v_call: TRBV18; d_call: -; j_call: TRBJ2-2; cdr3_nt: TGTGCCAGCTCCCCGGGGGGCCTCAACACCGGGGAGCTGTTTTTT; cdr3_aa: CASSPGGLNTGELFF
clone_size: -; v_call: TRBV5-1; d_call: TRBD1; j_call: TRBJ1-2; cdr3_nt: TGCGCCAGCAGCTCGGGGACAGGGCCTAACTATGGCTACACCTTC; cdr3_aa: CASSSGTGPNYGYTF
clone_size: -; v_call: TRBV10-3; d_call: -; j_call: TRBJ2-2; cdr3_nt: TGTGCCATCAGAGGGAAGACTAGCACCGGGGAGCTGTTTTTT; cdr3_aa: CAIRGKTSTGELFF
clone_size: -; v_call: TRBV30; d_call: -; j_call: TRBJ2-3; cdr3_nt: TGTGCCTGGAGCCGGGTGGACCGCACAGATACGCAGTATTTT; cdr3_aa: CAWSRVDRTDTQYF
clone_size: -; v_call: TRBV27; d_call: TRBD1; j_call: TRBJ1-6; cdr3_nt: TGTGCCAGCAGTTTATCTTCTGACGACAGGGGTGCTAATTCACCCCTCCACTTT; cdr3_aa: CASSLSSDDRGANSPLHF
clone_size: -; v_call: TRBV12-5; d_call: -; j_call: TRBJ1-1; cdr3_nt: TGTGCTAGTGGTTTGAATATGAACACTGAAGCTTTCTTT; cdr3_aa: CASGLNMNTEAFF
clone_size: -; v_call: TRBV28; d_call: -; j_call: TRBJ2-4; cdr3_nt: TGTGCCAGCAGTTCCTCACAGGTGGGGAGAAACATTCAGTACTTC; cdr3_aa: CASSSSQVGRNIQYF
clone_size: -; v_call: TRBV5-1; d_call: -; j_call: TRBJ2-7; cdr3_nt: TGCGCCAGCAGTCCGGGGAGCTCCTACGAGCAGTACTTC; cdr3_aa: CASSPGSSYEQYF
clone_size: -; v_call: TRBV7-2; d_call: -; j_call: TRBJ2-1; cdr3_nt: TGTGCCAGCAGCTTAAGAGGGCCTTACAATGAGCAGTTCTTC; cdr3_aa: CASSLRGPYNEQFF
clone_size: -; v_call: TRBV27; d_call: TRBD1; j_call: TRBJ2-7; cdr3_nt: TGTGCCAGCAGTCAACACAGGGGCGAGCAGTACTTC; cdr3_aa: CASSQHRGEQYF
clone_size: -; v_call: TRBV18; d_call: -; j_call: TRBJ2-5; cdr3_nt: TGTGCCAGCTCACCACCAGGGTACCAAGAGACCCAGTACTTC; cdr3_aa: CASSPPGYQETQYF
clone_size: once; v_call: TRBV5-1; d_call: -; j_call: TRBJ2-7; cdr3_nt: TGCGCCAGCAGCCGCGGGACGCTGAGACGCGAGCAGTACTTC; cdr3_aa: CASSRGTLRREQYF
clone_size: -; v_call: TRBV19; d_call: -; j_call: TRBJ1-5; cdr3_nt: TGTGCCAGTAGTACATTAAGAGGGAGCCCCAATCAGCCCCAGCATTTT; cdr3_aa: CASSTLRGSPNQPQHF
clone_size: -; v_call: TRBV5-1; d_call: TRBD2; j_call: TRBJ2-3; cdr3_nt: TGCGCCAGCAGCTTCGGACTAGCGGGGGGTTTCAGTACAGATACGCAGTATTTT; cdr3_aa: CASSFGLAGGFSTDTQYF
clone_size: -; v_call: TRBV29-1; d_call: -; j_call: TRBJ2-4; cdr3_nt: TGCAGCGTTCAAAGTCTACTAGCCAAAAACATTCAGTACTTC; cdr3_aa: CSVQSLLAKNIQYF
clone_size: -; v_call: TRBV28; d_call: -; j_call: TRBJ1-2; cdr3_nt: TGTGCCAGCGACTCCGGGGGCAGGGCCAACTATGGCTACACCTTC; cdr3_aa: CASDSGGRANYGYTF
clone_size: -; v_call: TRBV7-9; d_call: -; j_call: TRBJ1-1; cdr3_nt: TGTGCCAGCAGCTTAGAGGGGCGAGGGACTGAAGCTTTCTTT; cdr3_aa: CASSLEGRGTEAFF
clone_size: once; v_call: TRBV2; d_call: TRBD2; j_call: TRBJ2-5; cdr3_nt: TGTGCCAGCAGTCTAGCGGGGGGGCCGCAGACCCAGTACTTC; cdr3_aa: CASSLAGGPQTQYF
clone_size: -; v_call: TRBV21-1; d_call: -; j_call: TRBJ2-1; cdr3_nt: TGTGCCAGCAGCAAAGAAATAAGTAGTTTGCAATATGAGCAGTTCTTC; cdr3_aa: CASSKEISSLQYEQFF
clone_size: -; v_call: TRBV6-1; d_call: TRBD1; j_call: TRBJ2-5; cdr3_nt: TGTGCCAGCACCGAAGACAGGGTGCGGACCCAGTACTTC; cdr3_aa: CASTEDRVRTQYF
clone_size: -; v_call: TRBV15; d_call: -; j_call: TRBJ2-3; cdr3_nt: TGTGCCACCAGCAGACGGGACGGAGGCACAGATACGCAGTATTTT; cdr3_aa: CATSRRDGGTDTQYF
clone_size: -; v_call: TRBV18; d_call: TRBD1; j_call: TRBJ2-7; cdr3_nt: TGTGCCAGCTCACCAGGGACAGGTCGTGGGCAGTACTTC; cdr3_aa: CASSPGTGRGQYF
clone_size: -; v_call: TRBV30; d_call: -; j_call: TRBJ2-7; cdr3_nt: TGTGCCGCTGGAAGGCGACAGGGAGGACACGAGCAGTACTTC; cdr3_aa: CAAGRRQGGHEQYF
clone_size: -; v_call: TRBV2; d_call: TRBD2; j_call: TRBJ2-1; cdr3_nt: TGTGCCAGCAGTGAACGGGGACTAGCGGGTGCTGAGCAGTTCTTC; cdr3_aa: CASSERGLAGAEQFF
clone_size: -; v_call: TRBV7-9; d_call: TRBD1; j_call: TRBJ2-2; cdr3_nt: TGTGCCAGCAGCCCGAACCAGGGGGAAGGCGGGGAGCTGTTTTTT; cdr3_aa: CASSPNQGEGGELFF
clone_size: few; v_call: TRBV6-5; d_call: -; j_call: TRBJ1-2; cdr3_nt: TGTGCCAGCAGTTATGACAGGATCTATGGCTACACCTTC; cdr3_aa: CASSYDRIYGYTF
clone_size: -; v_call: TRBV5-4; d_call: -; j_call: TRBJ1-2; cdr3_nt: TGTGCCAGCAGCTTGGTCGGGCGGCAAAACTATGGCTACACCTTC; cdr3_aa: CASSLVGRQNYGYTF
clone_size: -; v_call: TRBV20-1; d_call: TRBD1; j_call: TRBJ2-7; cdr3_nt: TGCAGTGCTGCAGGGGGCGGTGAGCAGTACTTC; cdr3_aa: CSAAGGGEQYF